Below are 20 T cell receptor beta chains sequenced from a single sample in a study of shared clonotypes between healthy human individuals. Sequencing used immunoSEQ multiplex PCR; TCRdb keeps in-frame clones, though not all of them. The sample contains approximately 2.4 million clones, approximately 95% of which appear only once. Sequenced: naive CD4+ T cells sorted from blood. Subset noted: CD45RA+ positively selected. The receptors stem from a man aged 18 to 35 in good health.

The CDR3 sequence is CASSYRGDNYGYTF. Here the CDR3 DNA reads TGTGCCAGCAGTTACAGGGGCGATAACTATGGCTACACCTTC. This chain joins TRBV6-6 and TRBJ1-2; weak D call: TRBD1 (5 bases). Between the trimmed V and J ends, which lost 2 bases and 1 base, there was a span of 8 bases. CDR3 length equals 14 residues. CDR1 MNHNY and CDR2 SVGAGI come from the germline V gene (reference sequence).

V is TRBV6-4 and J is TRBJ1-3, with TRBD1 identical over 7 bases. Germline CDR1 reads MRHNA; CDR2 reads SNTAGT. V shed 6 bases and J 2 bases; nucleotides not matched to a gene: 10. The CDR3 consists of 16 residues. DNA of the CDR3: TGTGCCAGCAGGGTCACAACAGGGGACGCTGGAAACACCATATATTTT. It yields the protein CASRVTTGDAGNTIYF.

The CDR3 loop is CASSPGGRRNTDTQYF. In DNA, the CDR3 is TGTGCCAGCAGTCCCGGCGGGAGGCGTAACACAGATACGCAGTATTTT. The chain employs TRBV7-2 and TRBJ2-3; 8 bases fit TRBD2. V gave up 6 bases and J gave up 2 bases; unmatched junction bases: 10. The CDR3 covers 16 residues. Germline assignment: CDR1 SGHTA and CDR2 FQGNSA.

The genes are TRBV6-5 and TRBJ2-7, with D perhaps TRBD1 (6 bases). From germline, CDR1 is MNHEY and CDR2 SVGAGI. Trimming took off 6 bases at V and 2 bases at J, with 11 bases between the two ends. The CDR3 contains 13 residues. Here the CDR3 DNA reads TGTGCCAGCAGAACCGGGACAACCTACGAGCAGTACTTC. Translated, it gives CASRTGTTYEQYF.

The chain is built from TRBV6-1 and TRBJ2-7; D is possibly TRBD2 (7 bases). V was cut by 0 bases and J by 4 bases, with 19 bases left in between. The CDR3 is 17 residues long. The germline V gene has CDR1 MNHNS and CDR2 SASEGT. This CDR3 is CASSEAPGGELGYEQYF. The CDR3 DNA is TGTGCCAGCAGTGAAGCGCCGGGGGGCGAATTGGGGTACGAGCAGTACTTC.

J is TRBJ1-6 and V is TRBV7-9; 10 bases agree with TRBD1. Germline CDR1 and CDR2: SEHNR and FQNEAQ (reference sequence). The CDR3 is 14 residues long. V lost 8 bases and J lost 5; bases outside the gene matches: 3. The CDR3 DNA reads as TGTGCCAGCCCCGGACAGGGGGATAATTCACCCCTCCACTTT. This sequence encodes CASPGQGDNSPLHF.

Only one count was recorded for this clone. The chain is built from TRBV21-1 and TRBJ1-2; no DNA check was done on the table's D call, TRBD1. TRBV21-1 is recorded as a pseudogene. The CDR3 covers 16 residues. Here the CDR3 DNA reads TGTGCCAGCTGGCGGGCAGGGGGCGGTGGTTTATCTGGCTACACCTTC. This sequence encodes CASWRAGGGGLSGYTF.

V usage is TRBV6-1 and J usage is TRBJ2-5, with D unclear. This CDR3 region has 13 residues. Germline V gene lookup returns CDR1 MNHNS and CDR2 SASEGT. V was cut by 7 bases and J by 5 bases, with 14 bases left in between. The CDR3, as DNA: TGTGCCAGCAATACCGAAATGAGGGAGACCCAGTACTTC. Translation gives CASNTEMRETQYF.

This chain links TRBV4-2 with TRBJ2-3; D is unresolved. The CDR3 is made up of 15 amino acids. Between the trimmed V and J ends, which lost 1 base and 0 bases, there was a span of 8 bases. The germline CDR1 and CDR2 sequences are LGHNA and YNFKEQ. The CDR3 coding sequence is TGTGCCAGCAGCCAAGCCTGGGCTAGCACAGATACGCAGTATTTT. This gives the protein CASSQAWASTDTQYF.

Of note for this clone: Other nucleotide sequences from this sample produce the same CDR3. The chain employs TRBV5-1 and TRBJ2-7; 10 positions match TRBD1. V lost 3 bases and J lost 4; bases outside the gene matches: 4. Germline values: CDR1 SGHRS, CDR2 YFSETQ. The CDR3 has 14 residues. The chain's CDR3 is CASSSTGGSYEQYF. The CDR3 DNA reads TGCGCCAGCAGCTCGACAGGGGGCAGTTACGAGCAGTACTTC.

The chain links TRBV5-1 to TRBJ2-7, with 9 bases fitting TRBD1. This CDR3 spans 13 amino acids. In germline, CDR1 is SGHRS, CDR2 YFSETQ. V trimming: 3 bases; J trimming: 4 bases; junction bases outside the gene matches: 2. The CDR3 loop is CASSYRGLYEQYF. CDR3 nucleotide sequence: TGCGCCAGCAGCTACAGGGGGCTATACGAGCAGTACTTC.

Concerning this clone itself: This specimen includes other DNA sequences encoding the same CDR3. The chain joins TRBV20-1 to TRBJ1-1; D is possibly TRBD1 (6 bases). Trimming took 4 bases from V and 8 from J, leaving 11 bases between them. Germline V gene lookup returns CDR1 DFQATT and CDR2 SNEGSKA (reference sequence). The CDR3 is made up of 11 amino acids. Here the CDR3 reads CSAIPQGEAFF. The CDR3 DNA sequence: TGCAGTGCTATTCCTCAGGGGGAAGCTTTCTTT.

As to this clone: Other DNA variants within this sample encode the same CDR3. The chain carries TRBV13 and TRBJ2-7; TRBD1 matches at 7 bases. The trim removed 5 bases at V and 2 bases at J, leaving 6 bases unmatched. The germline CDR1 and CDR2 sequences are PRHDT and FYEKMQ (reference sequence). There are 14 residues in the CDR3. For the CDR3, the DNA is TGTGCCAGCAGCCCCCGGGACAGACCCTACGAGCAGTACTTC. This codes for CASSPRDRPYEQYF.

The V call is TRBV28, the J call TRBJ2-2, with 10 bases fitting TRBD1. Germline CDR1 is MDHEN and CDR2 is SYDVKM. This CDR3 is 14 amino acids long. V lost 8 bases and J lost 4; bases outside the gene matches: 4. The CDR3 is CASWDRGATGELFF. Written as DNA, the CDR3 is TGTGCCAGCTGGGACAGGGGAGCCACCGGGGAGCTGTTTTTT.

Concerning this clone: Different DNA sequences within this sample yield the same CDR3. CDR3 sequence: CASSLAQGQPQHF. For the CDR3, the DNA is TGCGCCAGCAGCTTGGCACAGGGGCAGCCCCAGCATTTT. This chain links TRBV5-1 with TRBJ1-5, with 7 bases that match TRBD1. The CDR3 is 13 residues long. V lost 0 bases and J lost 7; bases outside the gene matches: 1. Looked up from germline, CDR1 is SGHRS and CDR2 is YFSETQ.

V usage is TRBV10-2 and J usage is TRBJ1-2; 9 bases are a match to TRBD1. Trimming took 6 bases from V and 2 from J; bases not matched to a gene: 4. In germline, CDR1 is WSHSY, CDR2 SAAADI. The CDR3 length is 14 residues. The CDR3 DNA follows: TGCGCCAGCAGGCCGGGACAGGGAAACTATGGCTACACCTTC. Translating it yields CASRPGQGNYGYTF.

V is TRBV7-2 and J is TRBJ2-7, with D possibly TRBD1 on 6 matching bases. The CDR3 contains 16 residues. Trimming stripped 4 bases from V and 2 bases from J, with 18 bases between. The germline V gene encodes CDR1 SGHTA and CDR2 FQGNSA. The CDR3 DNA is TGTGCCAGCAGCTATTCCGGGACAAGAGCCACCTACGAGCAGTACTTC. Its protein is CASSYSGTRATYEQYF.

This sequence joins TRBV5-1 and TRBJ2-3; 7 nucleotides align to TRBD2. Germline trimming cut 7 bases from V and 0 bases from J; bases unmatched to any gene: 8. Germline loops: CDR1 SGHRS, CDR2 YFSETQ. The CDR3 spans 15 residues. CDR3 sequence reads: CASCDSGSSTDTQYF. CDR3 sequence (DNA): TGCGCCAGCTGTGATAGCGGGTCTAGCACAGATACGCAGTATTTT.

V usage is TRBV14 and J usage is TRBJ1-2; 7 nucleotides agree with TRBD1. After removal of 0 bases from V and 8 bases from J, the junction contained 9 bases not matched to a gene. CDR3 length equals 15 residues. Germline lookup yields CDR1 SGHDN and CDR2 FVKESK. CDR3 region: CASSQERGGRGGYTF. For the CDR3, the DNA is TGTGCCAGCAGCCAAGAGCGAGGGGGCAGGGGAGGCTACACCTTC.

This clone was recorded once. The gene calls are TRBV5-1 and TRBJ2-1; 7 positions match TRBD2. J lost 0 bases, V lost 4 bases, and 7 bases had no gene match. This CDR3 spans 16 amino acids. Looked up from germline, CDR1 is SGHRS and CDR2 is YFSETQ. CDR3 coding DNA: TGCGCCAGCAGCCCGGTCGGGACTACCTCCTACAATGAGCAGTTCTTC. Protein product: CASSPVGTTSYNEQFF.